This TCR beta chain was identified in a study of T cell repertoires in cytomegalovirus infection (dated by TCRdb to the late 2010s). About the study as a whole: Donor HLA type was relevant to the analysis, as public TCR beta signatures indicated carriage of CMV infection together with the matching HLA type. Broad study findings and their caveats: Carriers of CMV infection plus the relevant HLA type were discriminated by the cumulative frequency of public TCR beta family members in the study cohort and in an independent approximately 340-donor cohort. The ex vivo response was dominated by HLA-C-restricted CMV-specific TCR beta clonotypes, and the single most frequent clonotype in two of eight donors was supplied by these HLA-C-restricted clonotypes.

Sequenced on an Illumina HiSeq 1500. Starting from the raw public reads, TCRdb applied fastp trimming at Q25, assembled clones with MiXCR and retained in-frame beta chains. All rows with the same CDR3 protein become a single entry with the most common DNA and genes. This sample lists almost 300,000 distinct CDR3 sequences; around 9.6% were detected once. Together, the top ten hold around 2.6% of the sample. According to the germline V gene (reference sequence), CDR1 reads DFQATT and CDR2 reads SNEGSKA. The germline ends are 13 bases apart after V is trimmed by 5 bases and J by 2 bases. The CDR3 holds 15 amino acids from the cysteine to the phenylalanine. Here the CDR3 DNA is all that survives: 45 bases in frame from base 1. Comment on this clonotype: Its specific antigen is unknown. A clone one base away is much larger, so this may be a read error.

The sequence joins TRBV20-1 to TRBJ1-6, with the D gene not confidently named. Material: PBMCs. The TCR sequence derives from a human donor in good health (CMV status not recorded). Some clones in this sample may be carry-over from other donors' samples. Read as DNA, the sequence is TGCAGTGCTGGAAAGAGGAGCCCCTATAATTCACCCCTCCACTTT. This gives the protein CSAGKRSPYNSPLHF.